This T cell receptor (beta chain) was recovered during a study of cytomegalovirus exposure and HLA in healthy donors. Study conclusions and caveats: Another analysis was done later, and it associated around 16,000 TCR beta sequences with HLA alleles at 0.05 false discovery rate.

Germline V CDR1 and CDR2: MNHEY, SVGAGI. This CDR3 is built from 14 residues. Trimming cost V 2 bases and J 7 bases, with 11 bases left between them. Use of 60 Vbeta and 13 Jbeta primers characterized the PCR. Clones were sequenced by immunoSEQ multiplex PCR, and TCRdb holds only the in-frame ones, with some missing. The table records roughly 120,000 clones, about four fifths of them present only once. Concerning this clone: Its antigen is undetermined.

This chain connects TRBV6-5 to TRBJ1-4; D unresolved. What was sequenced was PBMCs. The source of this sequence is a male donor in good health and CMV-seropositive. CDR3 sequence: CASSYAGSAEKLFF. The CDR3 coding sequence is TGTGCCAGCAGTTACGCGGGATCGGCTGAAAAACTGTTTTTT.